Sequencing of this T cell receptor beta chain was carried out in a study of shared clonotypes between healthy human individuals. Study-level background: The study used three CD4 naive, three CD4 memory, two CD8 naive and one CD8 memory plate per donor.

Regarding this clone: What it recognizes is unknown.

Data came from immunoSEQ multiplex PCR; TCRdb stores just in-frame clones and leaves some out. The repertoire holds around 2,000,000 clones, approximately 95% seen once, with approximately 0.13% in the top ten. General study points: Researchers sampled only blood; tissue repertoires likely differ. Generation probabilities of non-shared clonotypes were lower (relative to those shared by all four donors).

This CDR3 has 17 amino acids. Germline CDR1 SGHAT, CDR2 FQNNGV. V was clipped by 5 bases and J by 3 bases, with 21 bases between them. This TCR came from a man aged 18 to 35 in good health. The chain carries TRBV11-2 and TRBJ2-3; tentative D call: TRBD2 (5 bases). The sequencing sample was made of naive CD4+ T cells sorted from blood. As to subset: CD45RA+ positively selected. CDR3 region: CASSLAFARSRTDTQYF. The CDR3 DNA reads as TGTGCCAGCAGCCTAGCTTTTGCTAGAAGTAGAACAGATACGCAGTATTTT.